Each of the 25 T cell receptor beta chains below was sequenced from the same sample in a study of post-analysis software for immune sequencing data. Unique molecular identifiers featured in each of the TCR beta cDNA libraries. From the PCR reads, TCRdb called clonotypes with MiXCR, one entry per CDR3 protein. This table has fewer than 850,000 distinct CDR3 sequences, 25% to 30% appearing once. Their antigens remain unidentified. General study findings and limits: About five TRBV segments appeared more often in patients than in controls, and TRBV5-6, TRBV5-1 and TRBV20-1 were among these.

Sequencing was done on a sample of blood. Source of these receptors: a girl aged 5-17 years with multiple sclerosis.

The chain is built from TRBV7-2 and TRBJ2-7; D remains unclear. V lost 4 bases to trimming and J lost 5 bases, with 18 bases between them. Germline V gene data show CDR1 as SGHTA and CDR2 as FQGNSA. CDR3 size: 15 residues. CDR3 bases: TGTGCCAGCAGCTCCGGGTGGTCGGGCCTTGACGAGCAGTACTTC. Its protein is CASSSGWSGLDEQYF. Drawing the rest from reference TRBV7-2 and TRBJ2-7, the complete variable domain is GAGVSQSPSNKVTEKGKDVELRCDPISGHTALYWYRQSLGQGLEFLIYFQGNSAPDKSGLPSDRFSAERTGGSVSTLTIQRTQQEDSAVYLCASSSGWSGLDEQYFGPGTRLTVT.

This chain uses TRBV6-5 with TRBJ1-6; TRBD1 agrees at 11 bases. Germline CDR1 MNHEY, CDR2 SVGAGI. The CDR3 contains 15 residues. Trimming cost V 5 bases and J 6 bases; bases outside gene matches: 3. CDR3 coding DNA: TGTGCCAGCAGTAAGGGACAGGGGGGTAATTCACCCCTCCACTTT. It is translated as CASSKGQGGNSPLHF.

This clonotype has more than one count but fewer than ten. This chain links TRBV28 with TRBJ2-1; tentatively, D is TRBD2 (6 bases). The CDR3 is made up of 13 amino acids. CDR1 is MDHEN and CDR2 is SYDVKM in the germline V gene. The ends were cut back, 5 bases at V and 12 bases at J, with 17 bases in the middle. The CDR3 protein is CASSPPGGDGQFF. As DNA, the CDR3 is TGTGCCAGCAGTCCCCCTGGCGGGGACGGGCAGTTCTTC.

This chain uses TRBV20-1 with TRBJ2-5; 7 bases are a match to TRBD2. Trimming removed 3 bases from V and 5 bases from J; junction bases left unmatched: 15. CDR1 and CDR2 (germline): DFQATT, SNEGSKA (reference sequence). The CDR3 consists of 16 residues. In nucleotides, the CDR3 is TGCAGTGCTAGGGGAGGGACTCGGAGTATATGGGAGACCCAGTACTTC. This codes for CSARGGTRSIWETQYF.

Worth noting for this clonotype: Mismatch with germline at one junction end may stem from a read error. The chain carries TRBV4-3 and TRBJ2-1; 14 bases agree with TRBD2. The CDR3 runs 17 residues. CDR1 LGHNA and CDR2 YSLEER come from the germline V gene. CDR3 in amino acids: CASGQDWGTSGRNEQFF. CDR3 nucleotides: TGCGCCAGCGGCCAAGATTGGGGGACTAGCGGGAGAAATGAGCAGTTCTTC.

The chain joins TRBV27 to TRBJ2-5, with D hard to call. The J call may not be correct, given that the DNA end is closer to TRBJ2-7. The CDR3 extends over 13 amino acids. Germline V CDR1 and CDR2: MNHEY, SMNVEV (reference sequence). The CDR3 DNA is TGTGCCAGCAGTTTTTACTTAGCCGGCGAGCAGTACTTC. Protein: CASSFYLAGEQYF.

This clonotype was detected a few times. The rearrangement joins TRBV27 to TRBJ2-3; weak D call: TRBD2 (6 bases). The CDR3 extends over 14 amino acids. The germline V gene encodes CDR1 MNHEY and CDR2 SMNVEV (reference sequence). The germline V and J ends were trimmed by 4 bases and 3 bases, with 11 bases remaining between them. CDR3 nucleotide sequence: TGTGCCAGCAGTTACGGGAGTCGTACAGATACGCAGTATTTT. It codes for CASSYGSRTDTQYF.

Many counts were recorded for this clonotype. J is TRBJ2-7 and V is TRBV6-1; D is unclear. This CDR3 contains 16 residues. Germline CDR1 and CDR2: MNHNS and SASEGT. V was cut by 0 bases and J by 0 bases, with 12 bases left in between. CDR3 amino acids: CASSEASADLSYEQYF. As DNA, the CDR3 is TGTGCCAGCAGTGAAGCTTCCGCCGATCTCTCCTACGAGCAGTACTTC.

This clonotype was counted between two and nine times. The chain couples TRBV14 to TRBJ2-6; D unclear. Per germline, CDR1 SGHDN and CDR2 FVKESK. Trimming pared 0 bases from V and 1 base from J, leaving 13 bases between. The CDR3 loop spans 18 amino acids. This CDR3 reads CASSQDLVTTSGANVLTF. CDR3 sequence (DNA): TGTGCCAGCAGCCAAGATTTAGTTACTACTTCTGGGGCCAACGTCCTGACTTTC.

This clonotype showed up just a few times. The CDR3: CASSFGQTTEAFF. CDR3 in DNA: TGCGCCAGCAGCTTCGGGCAAACCACTGAAGCTTTCTTT. V usage is TRBV5-1 and J usage is TRBJ1-1; the D is unclear. V lost 2 bases and J lost 4, with 9 bases in between. The CDR3 runs to 13 residues. The germline CDR1 and CDR2 sequences are SGHRS and YFSETQ. The whole variable domain, remainder taken from reference TRBV5-1 and TRBJ1-1, is KAGVTQTPRYLIKTRGQQVTLSCSPISGHRSVSWYQQTPGQGLQFLFEYFSETQRNKGNFPGRFSGRQFSNSRSEMNVSTLELGDSALYLCASSFGQTTEAFFGQGTRLTVV.

This clonotype was seen a few times. The genes are TRBV6-6 and TRBJ2-7; 12 bases agree with TRBD2. The CDR3 is 17 residues long. Germline V gives CDR1 MNHNY, CDR2 SVGAGI (reference sequence). After removal of 4 bases from V and 0 bases from J, the junction contained 7 bases not matched to a gene. The CDR3 is CASSSLGLAGFSYEQYF. CDR3 in DNA: TGTGCCAGCAGTTCTCTCGGACTAGCGGGATTCTCCTACGAGCAGTACTTC.

CDR3 in amino acids: CSVETSDSYGYTF. The CDR3 DNA reads TGCAGCGTTGAAACGTCTGACAGCTATGGCTACACCTTC. The rearrangement links TRBV29-1 to TRBJ1-2; D possibly corresponds to TRBD1 (5 bases). With 2 bases removed from V and 4 bases from J, the gap between germline ends came to 11 bases. Germline values: CDR1 SQVTM, CDR2 ANQGSEA. CDR3 length: 13 amino acids.

V usage is TRBV4-3 and J usage is TRBJ2-1; D uncertain. Germline V gene sequence: CDR1 LGHNA, CDR2 YSLEER. The V and J ends lost 0 bases and 6 bases respectively, with 6 bases between them. The CDR3 has 13 residues. The CDR3: CASSQDNSNEQFF. For the CDR3, the DNA is TGCGCCAGCAGCCAAGATAACAGCAATGAGCAGTTCTTC.

This clonotype was counted only a few times. The chain joins TRBV5-1 to TRBJ1-5; D call uncertain. Germline V gives CDR1 SGHRS, CDR2 YFSETQ. Deletions cut 4 bases from V and 4 bases from J, with 15 bases between. The CDR3 extends over 15 amino acids. CDR3 DNA sequence: TGCGCCAGCAGCCCTGACACGGGCGGAAATCAGCCCCAGCATTTT. It is translated as CASSPDTGGNQPQHF. The full variable domain, completed using reference TRBV5-1 and TRBJ1-5, is KAGVTQTPRYLIKTRGQQVTLSCSPISGHRSVSWYQQTPGQGLQFLFEYFSETQRNKGNFPGRFSGRQFSNSRSEMNVSTLELGDSALYLCASSPDTGGNQPQHFGDGTRLSIL.

This clonotype was seen a handful of times. The chain couples TRBV6-2 or TRBV6-3 to TRBJ2-1; D is perhaps TRBD2 (5 bases). The germline gives CDR1 MNHEY, CDR2 SVGEGT. The CDR3 length is 16 residues. Trimming left V 2 bases short and J 4 bases short, with 15 bases between. The CDR3 nucleotides are TGTGCCAGCAGTTACGAATTCTCCGCGGGTTACAATGAGCAGTTCTTC. Protein product: CASSYEFSAGYNEQFF.

This chain joins TRBV20-1 and TRBJ1-1; D is ambiguous. Per germline, CDR1 DFQATT and CDR2 SNEGSKA (reference sequence). V was cut by 6 bases and J by 6 bases, with 11 bases left in between. The CDR3 runs 11 residues. The CDR3 nucleotides are TGCAGTGCCGGGCCCGGGGCTGAAGCTTTCTTT. It translates to CSAGPGAEAFF.

This clonotype was detected only a few times. The rearrangement links TRBV7-8 to TRBJ2-5; D is possibly TRBD1 (5 bases). CDR1 is SGHVS and CDR2 is FQNEAQ in the germline V gene. Trimming left V 5 bases short and J 4 bases short, with 14 bases between. The CDR3 loop spans 14 amino acids. CDR3 protein: CASSRTGSLETQYF. The CDR3 DNA reads as TGTGCCAGCAGCCGTACAGGCTCCCTAGAGACCCAGTACTTC.

This chain joins TRBV27 and TRBJ2-1; 9 bases align to TRBD2. The CDR3 is 15 residues long. Trimming cost V 4 bases and J 10 bases; bases outside gene matches: 11. Germline lookup yields CDR1 MNHEY and CDR2 SMNVEV (reference sequence). In DNA, the CDR3 is TGTGCCAGCAGTTCCCGCGGGAGGGCCTCGGCCGAGCAGTTCTTC. Its translation is CASSSRGRASAEQFF.

This clonotype was counted a few times. This chain connects TRBV5-5 to TRBJ2-5; a weak D match, TRBD1 (5 bases). Trimming took off 2 bases at V and 1 base at J, with 12 bases between the two ends. CDR3 length: 15 amino acids. Germline V lookup: CDR1 SGHKS, CDR2 YYEKEE (reference sequence). This CDR3 reads CASSLDSLIQETQYF. The CDR3 DNA reads TGTGCCAGCAGCTTAGACAGCCTGATCCAAGAGACCCAGTACTTC. The full variable domain, in which reference TRBV5-5 and TRBJ2-5 provide the parts outside the CDR3, is DAGVTQSPTHLIKTRGQQVTLRCSPISGHKSVSWYQQVLGQGPQFIFQYYEKEERGRGNFPDRFSARQFPNYSSELNVNALLLGDSALYLCASSLDSLIQETQYFGPGTRLLVL.

This clonotype was observed a few times. The chain employs TRBV21-1 and TRBJ2-7; the listed D gene, TRBD2, was not tested against the DNA. TRBV21-1 is shown as a pseudogene. This CDR3 has 14 amino acids. The CDR3 region is CASAASGSTYEQYF. The CDR3 DNA sequence: TGTGCCTCTGCCGCGAGCGGATCGACCTACGAGCAGTACTTC.

This clonotype was found a few times. This chain joins TRBV29-1 and TRBJ2-6; D is tentatively TRBD1 or TRBD2 (5 bases each). V was pared by 7 bases and J by 3 bases, with 13 bases between. This CDR3 is 14 amino acids long. The germline CDR1 and CDR2 sequences are SQVTM and ANQGSEA. The CDR3 loop is CSANGANGANVLTF. In nucleotides, the CDR3 is TGCAGCGCCAACGGGGCGAATGGGGCCAACGTCCTGACTTTC. The variable domain in full, with the rest retrieved from reference TRBV29-1 and TRBJ2-6, is SAVISQKPSRDICQRGTSLTIQCQVDSQVTMMFWYRQQPGQSLTLIATANQGSEATYESGFVIDKFPISRPNLTFSTLTVSNMSPEDSSIYLCSANGANGANVLTFGAGSRLTVL.

This clonotype was seen a handful of times. The J gene is TRBJ2-2, the V gene TRBV3-1, with a weak D call TRBD1 (6 bases). CDR1 is LGHDT and CDR2 is YNNKEL in the germline V gene (reference sequence). Trimming removed 6 bases from V and 6 bases from J, with 17 bases in between. This CDR3 has 15 residues. CDR3 in DNA: TGTGCCAGCAGAGCAGACAGGTTCGGAGCCGGGGAGCTGTTTTTT. It translates to CASRADRFGAGELFF.

The rearrangement uses TRBV4-1 and TRBJ2-1; D is undetermined. Germline CDR1 MGHRA, CDR2 YSYEKL. V was clipped by 1 base and J by 7 bases, with 11 bases between them. CDR3 length equals 14 residues. As DNA, the CDR3 is TGCGCCAGCAGCCAAGGAATAGTATCTAATGAGCAGTTCTTC. Encoded protein: CASSQGIVSNEQFF.

The chain links TRBV9 to TRBJ2-2; 7 bases map to TRBD1. V gave up 4 bases and J gave up 0 bases; unmatched junction bases: 3. The germline V gene encodes CDR1 SGDLS and CDR2 YYNGEE. The CDR3 spans 15 residues. CDR3 DNA sequence: TGTGCCAGCAGCCAGGGACAGCCGAACACCGGGGAGCTGTTTTTT. Protein: CASSQGQPNTGELFF.

This clonotype was seen a few times. This rearrangement joins TRBV20-1 to TRBJ1-6, with D maybe TRBD1 (5 bases). The CDR3 is 14 amino acids. The germline CDR1 and CDR2 sequences are DFQATT and SNEGSKA (reference sequence). V was shortened by 0 bases and J by 10 bases, with 13 bases between the two germline ends. The CDR3 nucleotides are TGCAGTGCTAGAGAGGTGACAGTAGAATCACCCCTCCACTTT. It codes for CSAREVTVESPLHF.